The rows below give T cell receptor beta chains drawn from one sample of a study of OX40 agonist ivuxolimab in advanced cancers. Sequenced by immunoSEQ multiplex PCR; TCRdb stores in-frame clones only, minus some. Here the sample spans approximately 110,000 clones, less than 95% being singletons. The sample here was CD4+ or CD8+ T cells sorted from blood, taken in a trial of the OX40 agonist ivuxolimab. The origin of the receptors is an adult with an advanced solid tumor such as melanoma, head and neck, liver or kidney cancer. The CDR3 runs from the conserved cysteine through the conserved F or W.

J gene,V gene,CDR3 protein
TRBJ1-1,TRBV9,CASSVRGNTEAFF
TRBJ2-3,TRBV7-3,CASSSPTGLAGEDTQYF
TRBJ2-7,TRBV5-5,CASSLRTGGDLSYEQYF
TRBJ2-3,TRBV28,CASSFSGRARVDTQYF
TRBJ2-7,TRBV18,CASSPPASSYEQYF
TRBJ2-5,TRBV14,CASGPKETQYF
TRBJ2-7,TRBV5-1,CASSLGIGAEQYF
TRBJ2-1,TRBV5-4,CASSLGNGVYNEQFF
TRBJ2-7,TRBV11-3,CASSLGGNRYEQYF
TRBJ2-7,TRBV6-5,CASSYVASGDYEQYF
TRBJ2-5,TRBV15,CATSRDRRETQYF
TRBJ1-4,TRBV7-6,CASSPREFEKLFF
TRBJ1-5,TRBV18,CASSPVSLSNQPQHF
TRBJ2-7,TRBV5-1,CASSLEPGQGGSYEQYF
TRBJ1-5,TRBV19,CASTTTGFGQPQHF
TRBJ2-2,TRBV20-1,CSAMHGELFF
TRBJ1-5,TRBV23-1,CASSRRAPAYSSNQPQHF
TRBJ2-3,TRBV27,CASSPRSGMIDTQYF
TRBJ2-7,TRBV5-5,CASSPKAGGGSYEQYF
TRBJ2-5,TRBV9,CASSRLNQPQYF
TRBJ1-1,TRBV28,CASSRDRGLSGF
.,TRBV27,CASSSAGAPYEQYF
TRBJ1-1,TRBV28,CASRYQGGTEAFF
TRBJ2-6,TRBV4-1,CASSQTGSPSGANVLTF
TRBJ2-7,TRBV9,CASSVARFGGEQYF
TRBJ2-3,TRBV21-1,CASSKPRTVRDTQYF
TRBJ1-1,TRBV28,CASSFYRGLGTEAFF
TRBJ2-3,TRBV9,CASSVGQGSTDTQYF
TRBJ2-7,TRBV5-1,CASSLGLAGGGEQYF
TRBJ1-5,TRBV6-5,CASSYSRQGGQPQHF
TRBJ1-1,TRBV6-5,CATQGATPNTEAFF
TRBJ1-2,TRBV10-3,CAISDGQTNGYTF
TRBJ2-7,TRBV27,CASSRGGEQYF
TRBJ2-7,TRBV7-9,CASSLGSGRAYEQYF
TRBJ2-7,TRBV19,CASSRDREHYEQYF
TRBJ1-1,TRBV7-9,CASSQGEAEAFF
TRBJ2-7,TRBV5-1,CASSLLDGGYETYEQYF
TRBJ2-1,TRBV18,CASSPGQYNEQFF
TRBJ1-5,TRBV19,CASSIHGNQPQHF
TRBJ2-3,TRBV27,CASSLWASGRSDTQYF
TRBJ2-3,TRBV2,CASSFRSTDTQYF
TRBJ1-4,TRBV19,CASSHDRGGSNEKLFF
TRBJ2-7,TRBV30,CAWSVRGGLEQYF
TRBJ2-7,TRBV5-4,CASSLGSSYEQYF
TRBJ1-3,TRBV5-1,CASSKDGWLSGNTIYF
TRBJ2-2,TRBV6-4,CASSESSGSFDTGELFF